The 17 T cell receptor beta chains listed next were all sequenced from one sample in a study of graft-versus-host responses after intestinal transplantation. Their specific antigens are unknown. Using immunoSEQ multiplex PCR, the repertoire was profiled, and TCRdb retains in-frame clones only, with some absent. The sample consists of tens of thousands of clones, 85% to 90% of them appearing once. The source material was unstimulated CD4+ T cells sorted from spleen or lymph node cells, sampled before intestinal transplant. The receptors were gathered from a human donor who received an intestinal transplant.

The V and J genes are TRBV6-6 and TRBJ2-3; the D gene is possibly TRBD2 (5 bases). V was shortened by 4 bases and J by 2 bases, with 10 bases between the two germline ends. This CDR3 is 14 amino acids long. The germline gives CDR1 MNHNY, CDR2 SVGAGI (reference sequence). The CDR3 sequence: CASSFGRDTDTQYF. CDR3 DNA sequence: TGTGCCAGCAGTTTCGGACGGGACACAGATACGCAGTATTTT.

The chain uses TRBV15 and TRBJ1-2; no firm D call. Germline values: CDR1 LNHNV, CDR2 YYDKDF (reference sequence). This CDR3 is built from 15 residues. The ends were cut back, 3 bases at V and 3 bases at J, with 14 bases in the middle. CDR3 residues: CATSRASNSYYGYTF. The CDR3 nucleotides are TGTGCCACCAGCAGGGCCTCCAATTCCTACTATGGCTACACCTTC.

The chain carries TRBV18 and TRBJ1-1, with unresolved D. This CDR3 is built from 14 residues. Trimming left V 3 bases short and J 1 base short, with 9 bases between. CDR1 and CDR2 from the germline V gene are KGHSH and LQKENI. The CDR3 sequence: CASSPGSPNTEAFF. The CDR3 nucleotides read TGTGCCAGCTCACCGGGCAGCCCGAACACTGAAGCTTTCTTT.

The rearrangement joins TRBV2 to TRBJ1-5, with D hard to call. The CDR3 contains 12 residues. Trimming removed 4 bases from V and 6 bases from J, with 7 bases in between. Germline V lookup: CDR1 SNHLY, CDR2 FYNNEI. In DNA form, the CDR3 reads TGTGCCAGCAGTGCGGGTGCTCAGCCCCAGCATTTT. This sequence encodes CASSAGAQPQHF. The full variable domain, in which reference TRBV2 and TRBJ1-5 provide the parts outside the CDR3, is EPEVTQTPSHQVTQMGQEVILRCVPISNHLYFYWYRQILGQKVEFLVSFYNNEISEKSEIFDDQFSVERPDGSNFTLKIRSTKLEDSAMYFCASSAGAQPQHFGDGTRLSIL.

This sequence joins TRBV14 and TRBJ1-1; no reliable D call. CDR3 length: 13 residues. CDR1 and CDR2 from the germline V gene are SGHDN and FVKESK. Deletions cut 1 base from V and 8 bases from J, with 11 bases between. The CDR3 nucleotides read TGTGCCAGCAGCCAAGTACAGCGGAAAGAAGCTTTCTTT. It is translated as CASSQVQRKEAFF.

The chain links TRBV27 to TRBJ1-1; possible D gene TRBD1, 5 bases. CDR3 length equals 13 residues. With 3 bases removed from V and 4 bases from J, the gap between germline ends came to 9 bases. Germline lookup yields CDR1 MNHEY and CDR2 SMNVEV (reference sequence). Here the CDR3 reads CASSLEGSTEAFF. CDR3 sequence (DNA): TGTGCCAGCAGTTTGGAGGGGAGCACTGAAGCTTTCTTT.

The V gene is TRBV5-8, the J gene TRBJ1-2; the match to TRBD1 covers 8 bases. This CDR3 is 14 amino acids long. Per the germline V gene, CDR1 is SGHTS and CDR2 is YDEGEE. Trimming took 3 bases from V and 2 from J; bases not matched to a gene: 3. The CDR3 spells CASSSPGGNYGYTF. For the CDR3, the DNA is TGTGCCAGCAGCTCTCCAGGGGGCAACTATGGCTACACCTTC.

This clone was seen a handful of times. The CDR3 DNA sequence: TGTGCCAGCAGCACTTCTAGCGGGGGTTCCCACGAGCAGTACTTC. Protein sequence: CASSTSSGGSHEQYF. The chain recombines TRBV7-8 with TRBJ2-7; TRBD2 matches at 10 bases. This CDR3 has 15 amino acids. CDR1 and CDR2 from the germline V gene are SGHVS and FQNEAQ. V lost 5 bases to trimming and J lost 5 bases; unmatched junction nucleotides: 9. Complete variable domain (other parts from reference TRBV7-8 and TRBJ2-7): GAGVSQSPRYKVAKRGQDVALRCDPISGHVSLFWYQQALGQGPEFLTYFQNEAQLDKSGLPSDRFFAERPEGSVSTLKIQRTQQEDSAVYLCASSTSSGGSHEQYFGPGTRLTVT.

This chain links TRBV5-8 with TRBJ1-1; D perhaps matches TRBD1 (5 bases). This CDR3 has 15 amino acids. Germline V gene lookup returns CDR1 SGHTS and CDR2 YDEGEE. V was pared by 0 bases and J by 3 bases, with 12 bases between. CDR3 nucleotide sequence: TGTGCCAGCAGCTTGGGACCATCCAGGGACACTGAAGCTTTCTTT. Translated, it gives CASSLGPSRDTEAFF.

The V and J genes are TRBV5-4 and TRBJ2-7; 9 positions agree with TRBD1. Losses at the gene ends were 1 base for V and 6 bases for J; bases not matched to a gene: 5. This CDR3 comprises 14 residues. The germline CDR1 and CDR2 sequences are SGHNT and YYREEE (reference sequence). CDR3 DNA sequence: TGTGCCAGCAGCTTGAGGGACAGGGAGCTCGAGCAGTACTTC. Its translation: CASSLRDRELEQYF. The full variable domain, its missing parts supplied by reference TRBV5-4 and TRBJ2-7, is ETGVTQSPTHLIKTRGQQVTLRCSSQSGHNTVSWYQQALGQGPQFIFQYYREEENGRGNFPPRFSGLQFPNYSSELNVNALELDDSALYLCASSLRDRELEQYFGPGTRLTVT.

The rearrangement links TRBV19 to TRBJ1-2; 7 positions match TRBD1. This CDR3 is 16 amino acids long. Germline CDR1 LNHDA, CDR2 SQIVND (reference sequence). V was pared by 4 bases and J by 0 bases, with 8 bases of the junction left unmatched. The CDR3 DNA is TGTGCCAGTAGTACCCCCCGGGACAGACCTAACTATGGCTACACCTTC. Its protein is CASSTPRDRPNYGYTF. The variable domain in full, with the rest retrieved from reference TRBV19 and TRBJ1-2, is DGGITQSPKYLFRKEGQNVTLSCEQNLNHDAMYWYRQDPGQGLRLIYYSQIVNDFQKGDIAEGYSVSREKKESFPLTVTSAQKNPTAFYLCASSTPRDRPNYGYTFGSGTRLTVV.

The table lists this clone with a count of one. This chain joins TRBV5-8 and TRBJ1-2; D remains unclear. Germline loops: CDR1 SGHTS, CDR2 YDEGEE. This CDR3 is 11 amino acids long. Trimming took off 0 bases at V and 7 bases at J, with 4 bases between the two ends. The CDR3 coding sequence is TGTGCCAGCAGCTTGGTCTCTGGCTACACCTTC. It yields the protein CASSLVSGYTF.

The rearrangement uses TRBV2 and TRBJ2-1; 7 nucleotides match TRBD1. Germline V CDR1 and CDR2: SNHLY, FYNNEI. Unmatched junction bases numbered 8, after V lost 6 bases and J lost 15 bases. This CDR3 is 11 amino acids long. The CDR3 nucleotides read TGTGCCAGCAGCCAACAGGGGAACGGGTTCTTC. It specifies CASSQQGNGFF. The variable domain in full, with the rest retrieved from reference TRBV2 and TRBJ2-1, is EPEVTQTPSHQVTQMGQEVILRCVPISNHLYFYWYRQILGQKVEFLVSFYNNEISEKSEIFDDQFSVERPDGSNFTLKIRSTKLEDSAMYFCASSQQGNGFFGPGTRLTVL.

A single count supports this clone. V gene TRBV11-2 combines with J gene TRBJ1-1, with 8 bases aligning to TRBD1. CDR3 size: 14 residues. Germline V gives CDR1 SGHAT, CDR2 FQNNGV. Germline trimming cut 8 bases from V and 9 bases from J; bases unmatched to any gene: 14. The CDR3 sequence: CASSPAGTGDKAFF. The CDR3 DNA is TGTGCCAGCTCCCCGGCGGGGACAGGTGACAAAGCTTTCTTT.

A word on this clone: In the same sample, other DNA sequences code for this CDR3. The rearrangement uses TRBV6-5 and TRBJ1-2; D is ambiguous. The CDR3 has 12 residues. Germline V gene data show CDR1 as MNHEY and CDR2 as SVGAGI. The ends were cut back, 0 bases at V and 8 bases at J, with 7 bases in the middle. The CDR3 here is CASSYSGGGYTF. DNA for the CDR3: TGTGCCAGCAGTTACTCAGGAGGCGGCTACACCTTC.

The J gene is TRBJ1-6, the V gene TRBV18, with TRBD1 identical over 9 bases. Germline CDR1 KGHSH, CDR2 LQKENI. Losses at the gene ends were 5 bases for V and 1 base for J; bases not matched to a gene: 3. This CDR3 spans 16 amino acids. CDR3 nucleotide sequence: TGTGCCAGCTCAAAGGACAGGGGATCCTATAATTCACCCCTCCACTTT. Amino acid sequence: CASSKDRGSYNSPLHF.

V and J are TRBV19 and TRBJ1-2; TRBD1 might be the D (6 bases). CDR1 is LNHDA and CDR2 is SQIVND in the germline V gene (reference sequence). V gave up 6 bases and J gave up 0 bases, with 14 bases separating them. The length of the CDR3 is 15 residues. The CDR3 nucleotides are TGTGCCAGTAGCAACAGGGTGGAGGCTAACTATGGCTACACCTTC. Amino acid sequence: CASSNRVEANYGYTF.